These 8 T cell receptor beta chains came from one sample sequenced in a study of radiotherapy plus CTLA-4 blockade in lung cancer (dated by TCRdb to the late 2010s). The library was built by means of the immunoSEQ multiplex PCR assay. Sourced from immuneACCESS, this table was stored by TCRdb with only in-frame sequences that have V and J called. A share of the clones is absent; for the studies checked, an unresolved V gene accounts for under half, and the remainder has no known explanation. The table for this sample lists tens of thousands of clones; 65% to 90% of them were counted only once. The top ten clonotypes cover about 20% of the sample. Sequencing was performed on peripheral blood, taken from a patient treated with radiotherapy plus ipilimumab. The receptors were sampled from a human donor with non-small cell lung cancer whose response to radiotherapy plus ipilimumab could not be evaluated.

The chain couples TRBV28 to TRBJ2-1, with a weak D call TRBD1 (7 bases). Trimming took 4 bases from V and 4 from J, leaving 11 bases between them. Germline V CDR1 and CDR2: MDHEN, SYDVKM. The CDR3 has 14 residues. The CDR3 coding sequence is TGTGCCAGCAGTTATTCAGGGGGGTACAATGAGCAGTTCTTC. Protein: CASSYSGGYNEQFF. Drawing the rest from reference TRBV28 and TRBJ2-1, the complete variable domain is DVKVTQSSRYLVKRTGEKVFLECVQDMDHENMFWYRQDPGLGLRLIYFSYDVKMKEKGDIPEGYSVSREKKERFSLILESASTNQTSMYLCASSYSGGYNEQFFGPGTRLTVL.

The V call is TRBV28, the J call TRBJ2-6, with 8 bases fitting TRBD1. Per germline, CDR1 MDHEN and CDR2 SYDVKM. The CDR3 extends over 15 amino acids. The V gene end was trimmed by 4 bases and the J gene end by 8 bases; junction bases not matched to a gene: 7. Here the CDR3 DNA reads TGTGCCAGCAGTTCCAGACAGGGGCTGACCAACGTCCTGACTTTC. Its protein is CASSSRQGLTNVLTF.

V and J are TRBV5-6 and TRBJ1-5, with TRBD1 matching over 9 bases. The length of the CDR3 is 15 residues. Germline assignment: CDR1 SGHDT and CDR2 YYEEEE. J was trimmed by 3 bases and V by 4 bases; bases with no gene match: 5. The CDR3 region is CASSNRDRDNQPQHF. In nucleotides, the CDR3 is TGTGCCAGCAGCAACCGGGACAGGGACAATCAGCCCCAGCATTTT.

The genes are TRBV6-8 and TRBJ1-1; no definite D call. The germline V gene has CDR1 MNHGY and CDR2 SAAAGT. Deletions cut 2 bases from V and 0 bases from J, with 7 bases between. This CDR3 region has 14 residues. In DNA, the CDR3 is TGTGCCAGCAGTTACCCGACTGTGAACACTGAAGCTTTCTTT. Its protein product is CASSYPTVNTEAFF.

J is TRBJ2-1 and V is TRBV5-1; weak D call: TRBD2 (6 bases). V was shortened by 3 bases and J by 2 bases, with 12 bases between the two germline ends. The CDR3 contains 15 residues. Per the germline V gene, CDR1 is SGHRS and CDR2 is YFSETQ. The DNA of the CDR3 is TGCGCCAGCAGCTATGGGGGGTCGACCTACAATGAGCAGTTCTTC. Residues: CASSYGGSTYNEQFF.

The chain employs TRBV4-3 and TRBJ2-5, with TRBD2 as a possible D gene (5 bases). The DNA end lines up better with TRBJ2-7; the J call may be wrong. CDR1 is LGHNA, CDR2 YSLEER, per germline. This CDR3 region has 14 residues. The CDR3 loop reads CASSQDPRRDEQYF. The DNA of the CDR3 is TGCGCCAGCAGCCAAGATCCCAGGCGGGACGAGCAGTACTTC.

This chain uses TRBV5-6 with TRBJ1-5, with a weak D call TRBD1 (5 bases). V lost 4 bases and J 6 bases, leaving 17 bases between the germline ends. The CDR3 is made up of 15 amino acids. Germline CDR1 reads SGHDT; CDR2 reads YYEEEE. The CDR3 coding sequence is TGTGCCAGCAGCGCGGGGGGGGGAGGAGGTCAGCCCCAGCATTTT. This codes for CASSAGGGGGQPQHF.

Concerning this clone itself: The junction and the germline gene differ at one end; a read error may be behind it. This specimen includes other DNA sequences encoding the same CDR3. The genes are TRBV7-9 and TRBJ1-2, with 10 bases lining up with TRBD1. The CDR3 contains 14 residues. Germline CDR1 reads SEHNR; CDR2 reads FQNEAQ (reference sequence). The chain's CDR3 is CASSLTGQGGGYTF. CDR3 nucleotide sequence: TGCGCCAGCAGCTTAACCGGACAGGGGGGTGGCTACACCTTC. Using reference TRBV7-9 and TRBJ1-2 for the parts outside the CDR3, the full variable domain is DTGVSQNPRHKITKRGQNVTFRCDPISEHNRLYWYRQTLGQGPEFLTYFQNEAQLEKSRLLSDRFSAERPKGSFSTLEIQRTEQGDSAMYLCASSLTGQGGGYTFGSGTRLTVV.